This T cell receptor beta chain was obtained from a study of persistence of HIV-infected CD4 T cells. Overall study context: Isolated cells were CMV- and HIV-1 Gag-responding CD4+ T cells. Up to roughly 200 mL blood was drawn at multiple time points; two donors had single-time leukapheresis.

Cells were stimulated with overlapping HIV-1 Gag 15-mer peptides. CD40L-negative CD69-negative CD45RO-high memory CD4+ T cells were sorted as populations depleted of antigen-responding cells. For around 19 hours, CD8-depleted PBMCs received anti-CD28/CD49d costimulation, a CD40-blocking antibody and enfuvirtide. On this clone itself: The antigen remains unidentified. The same CDR3 is also encoded by other DNA sequences in this sample.

V gave up 6 bases and J gave up 3 bases, with 15 bases separating them. Germline values: CDR1 SEHNR, CDR2 FQNEAQ (reference sequence). This CDR3 is built from 15 residues. This was the immunoSEQ version 4 assay in survey mode. Sequencing used immunoSEQ multiplex PCR; TCRdb keeps in-frame clones, though not all of them. The sample contains some 58,000 clones, 70% to 75% of which appear only once. Points from the study as a whole: Antigen-responding cells were enriched for degenerate expanded CDR3beta sequences.

The sequenced sample was CD4+ T cells sorted from PBMCs after roughly 19-hour stimulation, obtained from a patient who received antiretroviral therapy. The chain employs TRBV7-9 and TRBJ2-1, with D possibly TRBD1 on 6 matching bases. This TCR derives from an adult man with HIV who was CMV-seropositive. CDR3 in amino acids: CASSLRAGDYNEQFF. CDR3 in DNA: TGTGCCAGCAGTTTAAGGGCAGGGGACTACAATGAGCAGTTCTTC.